Presented here are 5 T cell receptor beta chains from one specimen sequenced in a study of OX40 agonist ivuxolimab in advanced cancers. The table came from immunoSEQ multiplex PCR; TCRdb's copy has only in-frame clones and leaves some out. This sample has tens of thousands of clones, with roughly 81% found just once. The sequencing here drew on CD4+ or CD8+ T cells sorted from blood, taken in a trial of the OX40 agonist ivuxolimab. All receptors derive from an adult with an advanced solid tumor such as melanoma, head and neck, liver or kidney cancer.

The chain carries TRBV29-1 and TRBJ2-7; D is ambiguous. The CDR3 loop spans 11 amino acids. Looked up from germline, CDR1 is SQVTM and CDR2 is ANQGSEA. V shed 7 bases and J shed 0 bases, with 7 bases lying between them. The CDR3 DNA sequence: TGCAGCGCTAGAGGCTCCTACGAGCAGTACTTC. Residues: CSARGSYEQYF.

The gene calls are TRBV6-1 and TRBJ1-5; TRBD1 aligns across 9 bases. The V gene end was trimmed by 6 bases and the J gene end by 6 bases; junction bases not matched to a gene: 6. This CDR3 has 14 residues. Germline CDR1 MNHNS, CDR2 SASEGT. CDR3 sequence: CASRRGQGSQPQHF. DNA for the CDR3: TGTGCCAGCAGGCGGGGACAGGGTAGTCAGCCCCAGCATTTT.

This chain joins TRBV6-5 and TRBJ1-5; D not resolved. CDR1 and CDR2 from the germline V gene are MNHEY and SVGAGI. CDR3 size: 14 residues. V was shortened by 1 base and J by 4 bases, with 8 bases between the two germline ends. The CDR3 nucleotides read TGTGCCAGCAGTTACTTTGGCCCTAATCAGCCCCAGCATTTT. Its translation is CASSYFGPNQPQHF.

As DNA, the CDR3 is TGCGCCAGCAGCCAAGGTTCCGGGGGCGGGAGCGAGCAGTACTTC. This encodes CASSQGSGGGSEQYF. The V and J genes are TRBV4-1 and TRBJ2-7, with D possibly matching TRBD2 (7 bases). CDR3 size: 15 residues. In germline, CDR1 is MGHRA, CDR2 YSYEKL. V lost 1 base and J 6 bases, leaving 16 bases between the germline ends.

The chain employs TRBV19 and TRBJ2-7; D gene unclear. V was clipped by 1 base and J by 4 bases, with 11 bases between them. Germline CDR1 reads LNHDA; CDR2 reads SQIVND (reference sequence). This CDR3 comprises 14 residues. Here the CDR3 reads CASSIGGNVYEQYF. DNA for the CDR3: TGTGCCAGTAGTATAGGGGGAAACGTGTACGAGCAGTACTTC.